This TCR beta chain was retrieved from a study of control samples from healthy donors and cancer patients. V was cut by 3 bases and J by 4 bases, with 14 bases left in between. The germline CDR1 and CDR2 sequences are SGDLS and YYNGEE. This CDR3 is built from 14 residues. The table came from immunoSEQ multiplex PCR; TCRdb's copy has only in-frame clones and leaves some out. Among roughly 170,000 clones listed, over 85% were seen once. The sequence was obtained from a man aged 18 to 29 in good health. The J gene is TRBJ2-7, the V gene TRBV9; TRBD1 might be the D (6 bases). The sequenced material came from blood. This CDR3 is CASSAGQRSYEQYF. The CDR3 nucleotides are TGTGCCAGCAGCGCCGGACAGCGATCTTACGAGCAGTACTTC. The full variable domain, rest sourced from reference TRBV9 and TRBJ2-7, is DSGVTQTPKHLITATGQRVTLRCSPRSGDLSVYWYQQSLDQGLQFLIQYYNGEERAKGNILERFSAQQFPDLHSELNLSSLELGDSALYFCASSAGQRSYEQYFGPGTRLTVT.